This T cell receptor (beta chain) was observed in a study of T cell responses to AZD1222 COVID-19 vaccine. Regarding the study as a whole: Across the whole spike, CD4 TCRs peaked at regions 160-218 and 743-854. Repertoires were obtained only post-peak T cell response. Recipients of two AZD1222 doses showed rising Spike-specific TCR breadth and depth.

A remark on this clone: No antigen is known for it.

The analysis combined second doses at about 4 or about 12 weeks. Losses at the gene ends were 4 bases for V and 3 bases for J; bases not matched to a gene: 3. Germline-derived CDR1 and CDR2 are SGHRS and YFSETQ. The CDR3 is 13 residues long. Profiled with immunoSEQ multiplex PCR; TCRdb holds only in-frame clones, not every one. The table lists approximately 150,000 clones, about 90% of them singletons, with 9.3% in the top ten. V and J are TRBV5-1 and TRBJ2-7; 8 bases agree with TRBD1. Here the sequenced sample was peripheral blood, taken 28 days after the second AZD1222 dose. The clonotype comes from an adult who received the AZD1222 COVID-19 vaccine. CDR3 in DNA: TGCGCCAGCAGCACAGGACAGGGCTACGAGCAGTACTTC. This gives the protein CASSTGQGYEQYF.